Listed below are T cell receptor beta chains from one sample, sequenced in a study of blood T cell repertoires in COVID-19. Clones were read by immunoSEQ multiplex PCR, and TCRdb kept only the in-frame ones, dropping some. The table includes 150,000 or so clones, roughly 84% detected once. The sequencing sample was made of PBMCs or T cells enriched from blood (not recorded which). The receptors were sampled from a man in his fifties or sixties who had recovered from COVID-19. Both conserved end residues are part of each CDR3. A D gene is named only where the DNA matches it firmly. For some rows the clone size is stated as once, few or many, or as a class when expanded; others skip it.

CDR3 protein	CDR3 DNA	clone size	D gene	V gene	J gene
CASSTGGQPQHF	TGTGCCAGCAGTACCGGAGGGCAGCCCCAGCATTTT	NA	NA	TRBV27	TRBJ1-5
CASSKYRDRVRSFNQPQHF	TGTGCCAGCAGCAAATACCGGGACAGGGTGCGTTCCTTCAATCAGCCCCAGCATTTT	NA	NA	TRBV21-1	TRBJ1-5
CASSWNRGQYEQYF	TGTGCCAGCAGCTGGAACAGGGGGCAGTACGAGCAGTACTTC	NA	TRBD1	TRBV6-5	TRBJ2-7
CASNSRAGNNQPQHF	TGTGCCAGCAATTCTCGGGCAGGGAACAATCAGCCCCAGCATTTT	NA	NA	TRBV28	TRBJ1-5
CASSIYRNTEAFF	TGTGCCAGCAGTATTTACAGGAACACTGAAGCTTTCTTT	NA	NA	TRBV6-5	TRBJ1-1
CASSLAGYTVREQYF	TGTGCCAGCAGCTTGGCCGGGTACACGGTTAGGGAGCAGTACTTC	NA	NA	TRBV5-5	TRBJ2-7
CASSLGGTGFAGGAFF	TGCGCCAGCAGCTTGGGCGGGACAGGGTTCGCCGGGGGAGCTTTCTTT	NA	TRBD1	TRBV5-1	TRBJ1-1
CASSQGGPWGETQYF	TGTGCCAGCAGCCAAGGAGGGCCTTGGGGAGAGACCCAGTACTTC	NA	NA	TRBV14	TRBJ2-5
CASSQGRGNTEAFF	TGCGCCAGCAGCCAGGGGAGGGGGAACACTGAAGCTTTCTTT	few	NA	TRBV5-1	TRBJ1-1
CASSVAGLAGGPGETQYF	TGTGCCAGCAGCGTAGCGGGACTAGCGGGGGGGCCGGGGGAGACCCAGTACTTC	NA	TRBD2	TRBV9	TRBJ2-5
CASSLRELTEAFF	TGTGCCAGTAGTCTTAGGGAGCTCACTGAAGCTTTCTTT	NA	NA	TRBV19	TRBJ1-1
CASSDLSGTSTYEQYF	TGTGCCAGCAGTGACCTGTCCGGGACTTCTACCTACGAGCAGTACTTC	NA	NA	TRBV25-1	TRBJ2-7
CASSTETGVETQYF	TGTGCCAGCAGCACCGAGACAGGGGTTGAGACCCAGTACTTC	few	TRBD1	TRBV7-9	TRBJ2-5
CASSIFGTRAYEQYF	TGTGCCAGCAGTATCTTCGGGACTAGGGCCTACGAGCAGTACTTC	NA	TRBD2	TRBV28	TRBJ2-7
CASSQGIGRALNQPQHF	TGCGCCAGCAGCCAAGGAATTGGCAGGGCCCTCAATCAGCCCCAGCATTTT	NA	NA	TRBV4-1	TRBJ1-5
CATSAVERTDTQYF	TGTGCCACCAGTGCTGTCGAGCGCACAGATACGCAGTATTTT	NA	NA	TRBV24-1	TRBJ2-3
CATSRESGTGGWDTF	TGTGCCACCAGCAGAGAGAGTGGGACAGGGGGCTGGGACACCTTC	NA	TRBD1	TRBV15	TRBJ1-2
CASSQGGYEQYF	TGTGCCAGTAGCCAGGGCGGTTACGAGCAGTACTTC	NA	NA	TRBV19	TRBJ2-7
CASSTTGFNEKLFF	TGTGCCAGCAGCACGACAGGGTTTAATGAAAAACTGTTTTTT	few	TRBD1	TRBV28	TRBJ1-4
CASSVRIEGGYTF	TGTGCCAGCAGCGTCCGAATTGAGGGAGGCTACACCTTC	NA	NA	TRBV9	TRBJ1-2
CASSIDSNTEAFF	TGTGCCAGTAGTATCGACTCAAACACTGAAGCTTTCTTT	NA	NA	TRBV19	TRBJ1-1
CASSQDFPRGGIAYNEQFF	TGTGCCAGCAGCCAAGATTTCCCCCGGGGAGGGATCGCCTACAATGAGCAGTTCTTC	NA	TRBD2	TRBV14	TRBJ2-1
CASSPRAGTGGNNSPLHF	TGTGCCAGCAGCCCCCGGGCGGGGACAGGGGGTAATAATTCACCCCTCCACTTT	NA	TRBD1	TRBV7-9	TRBJ1-6
CASSQDPRGRNYGYTF	TGCGCCAGCAGCCAAGACCCCAGGGGAAGGAACTATGGCTACACCTTC	NA	NA	TRBV4-1	TRBJ1-2
CASSYRGVDGANVLTF	TGTGCCAGCAGTTATCGGGGGGTGGACGGGGCCAACGTCCTGACTTTC	NA	TRBD2	TRBV6-5	TRBJ2-6
CASSPGTSGGEETQYF	TGTGCCAGCAGCCCAGGGACTAGCGGGGGCGAAGAGACCCAGTACTTC	NA	TRBD2	TRBV11-3	TRBJ2-5
CASSPGTGLNYGYTF	TGCGCCAGCAGCCCCGGGACAGGGCTTAACTATGGCTACACCTTC	NA	TRBD1	TRBV5-1	TRBJ1-2
CASTKQRQTYEQYF	TGTGCCAGCACAAAACAGCGGCAAACCTACGAGCAGTACTTC	NA	NA	TRBV2	TRBJ2-7
CASSFSPDPSEPGNTIYF	TGTGCCAGCAGCTTCAGCCCGGATCCGTCGGAGCCTGGAAACACCATATATTTT	few	NA	TRBV9	TRBJ1-3
CASINTGVASYEQYF	TGTGCCAGCATCAATACGGGGGTTGCGTCCTACGAGCAGTACTTC	NA	NA	TRBV6-5	TRBJ2-7
CASSPAGRSYEQYF	TGTGCCAGCAGTCCCGCGGGTCGTTCCTACGAGCAGTACTTC	NA	NA	TRBV27	TRBJ2-7
CASSPLTVNEQFF	TGTGCCAGCAGTCCTCTGACAGTAAATGAGCAGTTCTTC	NA	NA	TRBV6-5	TRBJ2-1
CASSLSQTTGELFF	TGCGCCAGCAGCTTGTCACAGACCACCGGGGAGCTGTTTTTT	NA	NA	TRBV5-1	TRBJ2-2
CASSFRGQGAVGANVLTF	TGTGCCAGCAGTTTTCGGGGACAGGGGGCGGTTGGGGCCAACGTCCTGACTTTC	NA	TRBD1	TRBV28	TRBJ2-6
CASRTDAVGGYTF	TGTGCCAGCAGGACAGACGCCGTGGGAGGCTACACCTTC	NA	NA	TRBV27	TRBJ1-2